A selection of T cell receptor beta chains follows, all from one sample in a study of breast tumors, draining lymph nodes, adjacent tissues. TCRdb reprocessed the multiplex PCR reads with MiXCR, giving one entry per CDR3 protein. Among 150,000 or so distinct CDR3 sequences listed, 30% to 35% were seen once. Sequencing used axillary lymph node tissue. Receptor source: a female donor with breast cancer. Some clones in this sample may be carry-over from other donors' samples. CDR3s include the opening cysteine and the closing phenylalanine or tryptophan. D genes are given only for firm matches. Clone size appears in some rows only: once, few, many, or a class for an expanded clone.

clone_size: .; d_call: TRBD2; v_call: TRBV20-1; j_call: TRBJ2-1; cdr3_length: 13; cdr3_nt: TGCAGTGCTGATAGCGGGGGGGACAATGAGCAGTTCTTC; cdr3_aa: CSADSGGDNEQFF
clone_size: many; d_call: TRBD1; v_call: TRBV7-8; j_call: TRBJ2-3; cdr3_length: 15; cdr3_nt: TGTGCCAGCAGCGCGACAGGGGGGAGGGCAGATACGCAGTATTTT; cdr3_aa: CASSATGGRADTQYF
clone_size: .; d_call: .; v_call: TRBV10-1; j_call: TRBJ2-1; cdr3_length: 14; cdr3_nt: TGCGCCAACACGTGCACTATCTCCTACGACGAGCAGTTCTTC; cdr3_aa: CANTCTISYDEQFF
clone_size: .; d_call: TRBD2; v_call: TRBV19; j_call: TRBJ2-3; cdr3_length: 17; cdr3_nt: TGTGCCAGTAGTCCCGGACTAGCGGGAGGCCGCACAGATACGCAGTATTTT; cdr3_aa: CASSPGLAGGRTDTQYF
clone_size: .; d_call: .; v_call: TRBV3-1; j_call: TRBJ2-7; cdr3_length: 14; cdr3_nt: TGCGCCAGCAGCCGATTCACAGGACACTGCGAGCAGTACTTC; cdr3_aa: CASSRFTGHCEQYF
clone_size: many; d_call: TRBD2; v_call: TRBV20-1; j_call: TRBJ2-7; cdr3_length: 20; cdr3_nt: TGCAGTGCTAGAGTCTTGCCGCGGGGGCGGGAGGTCCGCCCTTTCTACGAGCAGTACTTC; cdr3_aa: CSARVLPRGREVRPFYEQYF
clone_size: many; d_call: TRBD2; v_call: TRBV20-1; j_call: TRBJ2-3; cdr3_length: 14; cdr3_nt: TGCAGTGCTACTCTAGCGGGAGTAAAAGATACGCAGTATTTT; cdr3_aa: CSATLAGVKDTQYF
clone_size: few; d_call: .; v_call: TRBV7-9; j_call: TRBJ2-5; cdr3_length: 15; cdr3_nt: TGTGCCAGCAGTTCTGCGACAGGGTCGGGAGAGACCCAGTACTTT; cdr3_aa: CASSSATGSGETQYF
clone_size: many; d_call: .; v_call: TRBV7-2; j_call: TRBJ2-1; cdr3_length: 13; cdr3_nt: TGTGCCAGCAGCCCGGTGCCCGGGAGTGAGCAGTTCTTC; cdr3_aa: CASSPVPGSEQFF
clone_size: .; d_call: TRBD1; v_call: TRBV24-1; j_call: TRBJ2-1; cdr3_length: 14; cdr3_nt: TGTGCCACCAGTGATCCGGGACAGGGGACTGAGCAGTTCTTC; cdr3_aa: CATSDPGQGTEQFF
clone_size: .; d_call: .; v_call: TRBV14; j_call: TRBJ1-6; cdr3_length: 17; cdr3_nt: TGTGCCAGCAGCCGAAGGGGGGGGCCCCCCTATAATTCACCCCTCCACTTT; cdr3_aa: CASSRRGGPPYNSPLHF
clone_size: many; d_call: .; v_call: TRBV7-2; j_call: TRBJ1-2; cdr3_length: 16; cdr3_nt: TGTGCCAGCAGCTTAGTGTCAAGGGACCCCAACTATGGCTACACCTTC; cdr3_aa: CASSLVSRDPNYGYTF
clone_size: many; d_call: .; v_call: TRBV6-5; j_call: TRBJ2-5; cdr3_length: 14; cdr3_nt: TGTGCCAGCAGTTACTCGACAGGTCAAGAGACCCAGTACTTC; cdr3_aa: CASSYSTGQETQYF
clone_size: many; d_call: .; v_call: TRBV5-1; j_call: TRBJ1-6; cdr3_length: 14; cdr3_nt: TGCGCCAGCAGCACCAACAGGGAGAAATCCCCCCTCCACTTT; cdr3_aa: CASSTNREKSPLHF
clone_size: many; d_call: .; v_call: TRBV6-5; j_call: TRBJ1-5; cdr3_length: 15; cdr3_nt: TGTGCCAGCAGCCCCGCCGACAGGTCCGGTCAGCCCCAGCATTTT; cdr3_aa: CASSPADRSGQPQHF
clone_size: .; d_call: .; v_call: TRBV27; j_call: TRBJ2-1; cdr3_length: 15; cdr3_nt: TGTGCCAGCAGTTTATCACGGGGCTCCTACAATGAGCAGTTCTTC; cdr3_aa: CASSLSRGSYNEQFF
clone_size: .; d_call: .; v_call: TRBV24-1; j_call: TRBJ2-7; cdr3_length: 16; cdr3_nt: TGTGCCACCAGTGATTCTGGGGGAGTAGGATTCTACGAGCAGTACTTC; cdr3_aa: CATSDSGGVGFYEQYF
clone_size: .; d_call: .; v_call: TRBV12-3/TRBV12-4; j_call: TRBJ2-1; cdr3_length: 15; cdr3_nt: TGTGCCAGCAGCTTGGGACTCCTAACCTACAATGAGCAGTTCTTC; cdr3_aa: CASSLGLLTYNEQFF
clone_size: .; d_call: .; v_call: TRBV5-8; j_call: TRBJ2-5; cdr3_length: 19; cdr3_nt: .; cdr3_aa: CASSLVLGGYTFGSETQYF
clone_size: many; d_call: .; v_call: TRBV25-1; j_call: TRBJ2-5; cdr3_length: 13; cdr3_nt: TGTGCCAGCACCTTCGGGCAGGGTCGGCCCCAGTACTTC; cdr3_aa: CASTFGQGRPQYF
clone_size: many; d_call: .; v_call: TRBV7-6; j_call: TRBJ1-3; cdr3_length: 14; cdr3_nt: TGTGCCAGCAGCGCACAGGGATCTGGAAACACCATATATTTT; cdr3_aa: CASSAQGSGNTIYF
clone_size: .; d_call: .; v_call: TRBV5-1; j_call: TRBJ2-2; cdr3_length: 16; cdr3_nt: TGCGCCAGCAGCTTGGCGGGGGATACGAACACCGGGGAGCTGTTTTTT; cdr3_aa: CASSLAGDTNTGELFF
clone_size: many; d_call: .; v_call: TRBV5-1; j_call: TRBJ2-5; cdr3_length: 16; cdr3_nt: TGCGCCAGCAGCTTGGAGGGCACGGTGACATCCAAGACCCAGTACTTC; cdr3_aa: CASSLEGTVTSKTQYF
clone_size: many; d_call: TRBD1; v_call: TRBV6-5; j_call: TRBJ1-6; cdr3_length: 16; cdr3_nt: TGTGCCAGCAGTCCACCGGGACAGGGGTTTTCTTCACCCCTCCACTTT; cdr3_aa: CASSPPGQGFSSPLHF
clone_size: .; d_call: TRBD1; v_call: TRBV9; j_call: TRBJ1-1; cdr3_length: 14; cdr3_nt: TGTGCCAGCAGCGTAGGACAGGGATCCACTGAAGCTTTCTTT; cdr3_aa: CASSVGQGSTEAFF
clone_size: .; d_call: .; v_call: TRBV6-6; j_call: TRBJ2-7; cdr3_length: 14; cdr3_nt: TGTGCCAGCAGTCGAGACCTACCCTCCTACGAGCAGTACTTC; cdr3_aa: CASSRDLPSYEQYF
clone_size: many; d_call: .; v_call: TRBV19; j_call: TRBJ2-1; cdr3_length: 13; cdr3_nt: TGTGCCAGTATAGGACAGCTTTACAATGAGCAGTTCTTC; cdr3_aa: CASIGQLYNEQFF
clone_size: once; d_call: TRBD1; v_call: TRBV11-2; j_call: TRBJ1-4; cdr3_length: 17; cdr3_nt: TGTGCCAGCAGCTTAGTGGGCAGGGGGCAAACTAATGAAAAACTGTTTTTT; cdr3_aa: CASSLVGRGQTNEKLFF
clone_size: .; d_call: .; v_call: TRBV7-7; j_call: TRBJ2-1; cdr3_length: 14; cdr3_nt: TGTGCTAGAGATAGGGGGGTCCTCTACAATGAGCAGTTCTTC; cdr3_aa: CARDRGVLYNEQFF
clone_size: many; d_call: .; v_call: TRBV6-6; j_call: TRBJ2-5; cdr3_length: 17; cdr3_nt: TGTGCCAGCAGCTACGATTGGGGCGGTTCCGGCACGAAGACCCAGTACTTC; cdr3_aa: CASSYDWGGSGTKTQYF
clone_size: .; d_call: TRBD2; v_call: TRBV5-1; j_call: TRBJ2-4; cdr3_length: 19; cdr3_nt: TGCGCCAGCAGCACCAGCGGACTAGCGGGCCCTCTAGCCAAAAACATTCAGTACTTC; cdr3_aa: CASSTSGLAGPLAKNIQYF
clone_size: .; d_call: .; v_call: TRBV5-4; j_call: TRBJ1-6; cdr3_length: 12; cdr3_nt: TGTGCCAGCAGCTTCAGGGGAGATCCCCTCCACTTT; cdr3_aa: CASSFRGDPLHF
clone_size: .; d_call: .; v_call: TRBV3-1; j_call: TRBJ2-5; cdr3_length: 11; cdr3_nt: TGTGCCAGCAGCTATGGAGGGACCCAGTACTTC; cdr3_aa: CASSYGGTQYF
clone_size: many; d_call: TRBD1; v_call: TRBV7-9; j_call: TRBJ2-4; cdr3_length: 14; cdr3_nt: TGTGCCAGCAGCCCCCGGGACAGGGGGAACATTCAGTACTTC; cdr3_aa: CASSPRDRGNIQYF
clone_size: many; d_call: TRBD1; v_call: TRBV12-3/TRBV12-4; j_call: TRBJ2-2; cdr3_length: 16; cdr3_nt: TGTGCCAGCAGTCCTGGCCAGGGGGTGGTCGCCGGGGAGCTGTTTTTT; cdr3_aa: CASSPGQGVVAGELFF
clone_size: many; d_call: .; v_call: TRBV9; j_call: TRBJ1-2; cdr3_length: 18; cdr3_nt: TGTGCCAGCAGCGCACTCCAAGGCCCCCAACCTCCTAACTATGGCTACACCTTC; cdr3_aa: CASSALQGPQPPNYGYTF
clone_size: .; d_call: .; v_call: TRBV29-1; j_call: TRBJ2-7; cdr3_length: 13; cdr3_nt: TGCAGCGTTGAGCCGGGACCGAACTACGAGCAGTACTTC; cdr3_aa: CSVEPGPNYEQYF
clone_size: many; d_call: .; v_call: TRBV28; j_call: TRBJ2-3; cdr3_length: 12; cdr3_nt: TGTGCCAGCAGCCTAAACAGAGATACGCAGTATTTT; cdr3_aa: CASSLNRDTQYF
clone_size: .; d_call: TRBD2; v_call: TRBV30; j_call: TRBJ2-5; cdr3_length: 16; cdr3_nt: TGTGCCTGGAGTCGGGAGGGGGGAGGGCCGGGGCGGGCCCAGTACTTC; cdr3_aa: CAWSREGGGPGRAQYF
clone_size: many; d_call: .; v_call: TRBV9; j_call: TRBJ2-1; cdr3_length: 19; cdr3_nt: TGTGCCAGCAGCGCCCGAAGTACTGGCTTGGGACACGATGGAAATGAGCAGTTCTTC; cdr3_aa: CASSARSTGLGHDGNEQFF
clone_size: many; d_call: .; v_call: TRBV12-3/TRBV12-4; j_call: TRBJ2-1; cdr3_length: 14; cdr3_nt: TGTGCCAGCAGTGGGGTGGCTAGAAGAAATGAGCAGTTCTTC; cdr3_aa: CASSGVARRNEQFF
clone_size: many; d_call: TRBD1; v_call: TRBV7-3; j_call: TRBJ2-1; cdr3_length: 15; cdr3_nt: TGTGCCAGCAGCGCGACAGGGGGCTCCTACAATGAGCAGTTCTTC; cdr3_aa: CASSATGGSYNEQFF
clone_size: many; d_call: TRBD2; v_call: TRBV9; j_call: TRBJ2-3; cdr3_length: 15; cdr3_nt: TGTGCCAGCAGCGTAAGGGGACTAGCAATAGATACGCAGTATTTT; cdr3_aa: CASSVRGLAIDTQYF
clone_size: many; d_call: TRBD2; v_call: TRBV6-1; j_call: TRBJ2-7; cdr3_length: 13; cdr3_nt: TGTGCCAGCACCTGGGGAGGGACCTACGAGCAGTACTTC; cdr3_aa: CASTWGGTYEQYF
clone_size: .; d_call: .; v_call: TRBV12-2; j_call: TRBJ1-6; cdr3_length: 19; cdr3_nt: TGTGCAAGTCGCTTCTTCAGCAGCACGAGGAGCTCCTATAATTCACCCCTCCACTTT; cdr3_aa: CASRFFSSTRSSYNSPLHF
clone_size: .; d_call: TRBD2; v_call: TRBV11-2; j_call: TRBJ2-1; cdr3_length: 17; cdr3_nt: TGTGCCAGCAGCTCCCGCCTAGCGGACCTCCCTGGCAATGAGCAGTTCTTC; cdr3_aa: CASSSRLADLPGNEQFF
clone_size: many; d_call: TRBD2; v_call: TRBV5-4; j_call: TRBJ2-2; cdr3_length: 15; cdr3_nt: TGTGCCAGCAGCGGGGGGGGGATTAACACCGGGGAGCTGTTTTTT; cdr3_aa: CASSGGGINTGELFF
clone_size: once; d_call: .; v_call: TRBV11-3; j_call: TRBJ1-4; cdr3_length: 16; cdr3_nt: TGTGCCAGCAGCCTACTACTGCCACAGGAGTATGAAAAACTGTTTTTT; cdr3_aa: CASSLLLPQEYEKLFF
clone_size: many; d_call: .; v_call: TRBV5-1; j_call: TRBJ2-7; cdr3_length: 15; cdr3_nt: TGCGCCAGCAAACGAGGGACCGCTACCACCTACGAGCAGTACTTC; cdr3_aa: CASKRGTATTYEQYF
clone_size: many; d_call: .; v_call: TRBV24-1; j_call: TRBJ1-2; cdr3_length: 14; cdr3_nt: TGTGCCACCTCGCTTCCGGATACCAACTATGGCTACACCTTC; cdr3_aa: CATSLPDTNYGYTF
clone_size: few; d_call: .; v_call: TRBV6-6; j_call: TRBJ1-1; cdr3_length: 13; cdr3_nt: TGTGCCAGCAGCCAGCGGGGAGGCACTGAAGCTTTCTTT; cdr3_aa: CASSQRGGTEAFF
clone_size: .; d_call: TRBD2; v_call: TRBV27; j_call: TRBJ2-1; cdr3_length: 17; cdr3_nt: TGTGCCAGCAGTCCCCGAGCTAGCGGAATCTCCTACAATGGGCAGTTCTTC; cdr3_aa: CASSPRASGISYNGQFF
clone_size: many; d_call: .; v_call: TRBV27; j_call: TRBJ2-1; cdr3_length: 14; cdr3_nt: TGTGCCAGCAGTTTATCGGGGGCAGGGAATGAGCAGTTCTTC; cdr3_aa: CASSLSGAGNEQFF
clone_size: many; d_call: TRBD2; v_call: TRBV6-1; j_call: TRBJ2-7; cdr3_length: 14; cdr3_nt: TGTGCCAGCAGCCCTAGCGGGGGGGCCCGCGAGCAGTACTTC; cdr3_aa: CASSPSGGAREQYF
clone_size: many; d_call: .; v_call: TRBV29-1; j_call: TRBJ2-1; cdr3_length: 14; cdr3_nt: TGCAGCGTTGTTCGGGCTCGCGGGTACAATGAGCAGTTCTTC; cdr3_aa: CSVVRARGYNEQFF
clone_size: .; d_call: .; v_call: TRBV2; j_call: TRBJ2-7; cdr3_length: 13; cdr3_nt: TGTGCCAGCAGTAGGATCCTCTCCTACGAGCAGTACTTC; cdr3_aa: CASSRILSYEQYF
clone_size: many; d_call: TRBD1; v_call: TRBV7-9; j_call: TRBJ2-1; cdr3_length: 15; cdr3_nt: TGTGCCAGCAGCCGCGGGACAGGGGGCATCAATGAGCAGTTCTTC; cdr3_aa: CASSRGTGGINEQFF